The rows below give T cell receptor beta chains drawn from one sample of a study of blood T cell repertoires in COVID-19. The assay was immunoSEQ multiplex PCR, and TCRdb's table has in-frame clones only and misses some. The sample includes tens of thousands of clones, around 80% of them seen just once. The specimen was peripheral blood. These receptors came from a man aged 80 or over with acute or convalescent COVID-19. CDR3s include the opening cysteine and the closing phenylalanine or tryptophan. The D gene is left open where the match is weak. Clone sizes are given selectively: once, few, many, or a class where the clone is expanded.

abundance,j_gene,v_gene,d_gene,CDR3nt,CDR3aa
few,TRBJ2-5,TRBV5-8,TRBD2,TGTGCCAGCAGCTTGGTCGGGACTAGCGGGCAAGAGACCCAGTACTTC,CASSLVGTSGQETQYF
NA,TRBJ2-7,TRBV11-1,TRBD1,TGTGCCAGCAGCTCGGACAGGTCTCCTAACGAGCAGTACTTC,CASSSDRSPNEQYF
NA,TRBJ1-4,TRBV29-1,NA,TGCAGCGGCATGGACATGCGGGACGAAAAACTGTTTTTT,CSGMDMRDEKLFF
NA,TRBJ2-4,TRBV5-4,NA,TGTGCCAGCAGCTTGCAGGGGCGAGAAAACATTCAGTACTTC,CASSLQGRENIQYF
NA,TRBJ1-1,TRBV7-3,NA,TGTGCCAGCAGCTTGGCAGGGATGAACACTGAAGCTTTCTTT,CASSLAGMNTEAFF
NA,TRBJ1-1,TRBV19,TRBD1,TGTGCCAGTAGTTTACAGGGGGATCGCACTGAAGCTTTCTTT,CASSLQGDRTEAFF
NA,TRBJ2-3,TRBV27,NA,TGTGCCAGCAGCAGATTGTACACAGATACGCAGTATTTT,CASSRLYTDTQYF
NA,TRBJ2-7,TRBV7-9,NA,TGTGCCAGCAGCTCGGGATCATGGCGCATCGAGCAGTACTTC,CASSSGSWRIEQYF
NA,TRBJ2-2,TRBV3-1/TRBV3-2,TRBD1,TGTGCCAGCAGCCACCGGGACAGGAACACCGGGGAGCTGTTTTTT,CASSHRDRNTGELFF
NA,TRBJ2-1,TRBV7-7,NA,TGTGCTAGCAGCCCCGGGGGGCAAACCTTTCTCGGTGAGCAGTTCTTC,CASSPGGQTFLGEQFF
NA,TRBJ2-3,TRBV24-1,TRBD1,TGTGCCACCAGTGATCCAGGACAGGGCACAGATACGCAGTATTTT,CATSDPGQGTDTQYF
few,TRBJ2-1,TRBV9,TRBD2,TGTGCCAGCAGCCCCCCCTGGGCTAGCGGGGGGGCCGGGGAGCAGTTCTTC,CASSPPWASGGAGEQFF
NA,TRBJ2-3,TRBV10-3,NA,TGTGCCATCAGTGCTGCGGGAAGCACAGATACGCAGTATTTT,CAISAAGSTDTQYF
NA,TRBJ2-1,TRBV28,TRBD2,TGTGCCAGCAGTATTTCTAGCGGGAGCTACAATGAGCAGTTCTTC,CASSISSGSYNEQFF
NA,TRBJ1-5,TRBV19,NA,TGTGCCAGTAGTATAGATAGAGATCAGCCCCAGCATTTT,CASSIDRDQPQHF
NA,TRBJ1-1,TRBV5-1,NA,TGCGCCAGCAGCTTGTTGGGGGCAGATACTGAAGCTTTCTTT,CASSLLGADTEAFF
many,TRBJ1-4,TRBV19,NA,TGTGCCAGTGGGGAGTGGCTTAATGAAAAACTGTTTTTT,CASGEWLNEKLFF
NA,TRBJ2-3,TRBV24-1,TRBD2,TGTGCCACCAAGGCCCCCGGACTAGCGGGGGGAGATACGCAGTATTTT,CATKAPGLAGGDTQYF
NA,TRBJ2-3,TRBV5-1,TRBD2,TGCGCCAGCAGCTTTTCGTCGGGACTAGCCACCGATACGCAGTATTTT,CASSFSSGLATDTQYF
NA,TRBJ1-4,TRBV7-8,NA,TGTGCCAGCAGCTCCCAGTCAGGGGCGGGTGAAAAACTGTTTTTT,CASSSQSGAGEKLFF
NA,TRBJ2-2,TRBV21-1,NA,TGTGCCAGCAGCAAAGCGTACAGCTCTTTCCCCGGGGAGCTGTTTTTT,CASSKAYSSFPGELFF
NA,TRBJ2-4,TRBV18,NA,TGTGCCAGCTCACCACCGGCCAGGGACTGGGCCAAAAACATTCAGTACTTC,CASSPPARDWAKNIQYF
NA,TRBJ2-3,TRBV7-9,TRBD1,TGTGCCAGCAGCTCGGGACAGTACACAGATACGCAGTATTTT,CASSSGQYTDTQYF
NA,TRBJ2-5,TRBV7-2,TRBD1,TGTGCCAGCAGCCCATGGACAGGTCCACAAGAGACCCAGTACTTC,CASSPWTGPQETQYF
NA,TRBJ2-3,TRBV20-1,NA,TGCAGTGCTGGACAGGATACGCAGTATTTT,CSAGQDTQYF
NA,TRBJ2-7,TRBV27,NA,TGTGCCAGCACCCGACGCGGGACCCAGAACCCCTACGAGCAGTACTTC,CASTRRGTQNPYEQYF
NA,TRBJ2-3,TRBV29-1,NA,TGCAGCGTTGGAGGAAGCACAGATACGCAGTATTTT,CSVGGSTDTQYF
once,TRBJ2-2,TRBV5-1,NA,TGCGCCAGCAGCTTTAGTGGGACATCGAACACCGGGGAGCTGTTTTTT,CASSFSGTSNTGELFF
once,TRBJ1-4,TRBV2,NA,TGTGCCAGCGGCGGACAAGTGGGGGAAAAACTGTTTTTT,CASGGQVGEKLFF
NA,TRBJ2-2,TRBV5-1,TRBD1,TGCGCCAGCAGCTACCGGGACAGGGGTTACACCGGGGAGCTGTTTTTT,CASSYRDRGYTGELFF
NA,TRBJ2-1,TRBV6-2/TRBV6-3,NA,TGTGCCAGCAGTTACGCGGGACCCTCCTACAATGAGCAGTTCTTC,CASSYAGPSYNEQFF
NA,TRBJ1-4,TRBV9,TRBD1,TGTGCCAGCAGCGTTACAGGGGGCAATGTGGAAAAACTGTTTTTT,CASSVTGGNVEKLFF
NA,TRBJ1-3,TRBV18,NA,TGTGCCAGCTCACCACGGCCCGTCAGTGGAAACACCATATATTTT,CASSPRPVSGNTIYF
NA,TRBJ1-2,TRBV29-1,TRBD1,TGCAGCGTCGGGGGACAGGGGGAGGGCTACACCTTC,CSVGGQGEGYTF
NA,TRBJ2-1,TRBV7-9,NA,TGTGCCAGCAGCCGGAACAACGACGGGGGGCCCACCAGGCAGTTCTTC,CASSRNNDGGPTRQFF
NA,TRBJ1-6,TRBV9,NA,TGTGCCAGCAGCTTTGGGACTTCGGGGTCCTATAATTCACCCCTCCACTTT,CASSFGTSGSYNSPLHF
NA,TRBJ2-2,TRBV29-1,NA,TGCAGCGTTGATCCCTTGCACCGGGGAGCTGTTTTT,CSVDPLHRGAVF
NA,TRBJ2-2,TRBV7-3,TRBD1,TGTGCCAGCAGTCGTACAGGGGGCGCAGGCGGGGAGCTGTTTTTT,CASSRTGGAGGELFF
NA,TRBJ2-7,TRBV6-2/TRBV6-3,TRBD1,TGTGCCAGCAGTATTTTTGGGACAGGCTCATTCTACGAGCAGTACTTC,CASSIFGTGSFYEQYF
NA,TRBJ1-1,TRBV2,TRBD1,TGTGCCAGCAGCTTAGGGGGCGCGAACACTGAAGCTTTCTTT,CASSLGGANTEAFF
NA,TRBJ1-4,TRBV6-5,TRBD1,TGTGCCAGCAGTTTCGGGACAGGCCACGGTGGTGAAAAACTGTTTTTT,CASSFGTGHGGEKLFF
NA,TRBJ2-2,TRBV5-4,NA,TGTGCCAGCAGCTTGCAGGGGAGGAACACCGGGGAGCTGTTTTTT,CASSLQGRNTGELFF
NA,TRBJ2-3,TRBV5-4,TRBD2,TGTGCCAGCAGTTCCCATGCGGGAGCAGATACGCAGTATTTT,CASSSHAGADTQYF
NA,TRBJ2-7,TRBV18,TRBD1,TGTGCCAGCTCAGGTCCCCAGACAGGGGTCTCCTACGAGCAGTACTTC,CASSGPQTGVSYEQYF
once,TRBJ2-7,TRBV12-1,NA,TGTGCCAGCAGAGGCCGGGACAGGGGGTACGAGCAGTACTTC,CASRGRDRGYEQYF